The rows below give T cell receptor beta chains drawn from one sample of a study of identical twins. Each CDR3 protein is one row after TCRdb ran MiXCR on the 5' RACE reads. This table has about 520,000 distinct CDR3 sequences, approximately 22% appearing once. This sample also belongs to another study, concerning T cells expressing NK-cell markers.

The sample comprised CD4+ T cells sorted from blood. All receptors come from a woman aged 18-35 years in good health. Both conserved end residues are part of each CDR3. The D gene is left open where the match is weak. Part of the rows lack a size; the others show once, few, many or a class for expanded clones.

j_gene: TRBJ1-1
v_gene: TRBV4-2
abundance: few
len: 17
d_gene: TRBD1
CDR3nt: TGTGCCAGCAGCCAGGAATATGACAGGGGAGTGGGGACTGAAGCTTTCTTT
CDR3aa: CASSQEYDRGVGTEAFF

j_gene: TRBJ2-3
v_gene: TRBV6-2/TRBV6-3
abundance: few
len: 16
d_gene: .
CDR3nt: TGTGCCAGCAGTCCATTAGGGGACACAGGGAAGGATACGCAGTATTTT
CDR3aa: CASSPLGDTGKDTQYF

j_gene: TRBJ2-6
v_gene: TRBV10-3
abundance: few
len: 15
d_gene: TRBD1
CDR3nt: TGTGCCATCAGTTCGAGGGGGCCTGGGGCCAACGTCCTGACTTTC
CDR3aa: CAISSRGPGANVLTF

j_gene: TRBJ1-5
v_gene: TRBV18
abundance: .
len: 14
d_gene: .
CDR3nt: TGTGCCAGCTCACCTGGGGGGGGATATCAGCCCCAGCATTTT
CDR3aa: CASSPGGGYQPQHF

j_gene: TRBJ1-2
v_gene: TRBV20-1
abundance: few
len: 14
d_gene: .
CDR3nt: TGCAGTGCTAGAGATCATTCAAGGATCTATGGCTACACCTTC
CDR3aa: CSARDHSRIYGYTF

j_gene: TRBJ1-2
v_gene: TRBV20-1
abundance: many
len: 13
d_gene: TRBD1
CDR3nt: TGCAGTGCTCAGACAGGGCTAAACTATGGCTACACCTTC
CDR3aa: CSAQTGLNYGYTF

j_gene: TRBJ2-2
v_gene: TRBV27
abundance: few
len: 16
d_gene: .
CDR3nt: TGTGCCAGCAGTTATAAGGGCCTCATGAACACCGGGGAGCTGTTTTTT
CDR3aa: CASSYKGLMNTGELFF

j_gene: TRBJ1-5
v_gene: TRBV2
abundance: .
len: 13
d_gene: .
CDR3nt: TGTGCCAGCCGTTATTATAGCAATCAGCCCCAGCATTTT
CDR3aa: CASRYYSNQPQHF

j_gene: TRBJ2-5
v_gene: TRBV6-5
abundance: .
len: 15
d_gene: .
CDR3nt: TGTGCCAGCAGTTACTCAGCCTTGCCCCAAGAGACCCAGTACTTC
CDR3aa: CASSYSALPQETQYF

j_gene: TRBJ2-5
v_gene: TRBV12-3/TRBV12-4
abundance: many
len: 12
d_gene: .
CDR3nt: TGTGCCAGCAGCTCGACCCGAGAGACCCAGTACTTC
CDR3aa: CASSSTRETQYF

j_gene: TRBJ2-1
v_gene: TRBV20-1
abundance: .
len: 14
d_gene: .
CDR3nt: TGCAGTGCGAGAGGGGGGGGCCTTTACAATGAGCAGTTCTTC
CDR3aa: CSARGGGLYNEQFF

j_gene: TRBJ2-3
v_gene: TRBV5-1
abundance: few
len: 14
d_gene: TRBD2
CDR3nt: TGCGCCAGCAGCCTCCGGACTAGCTCAGATACGCAGTATTTT
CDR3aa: CASSLRTSSDTQYF

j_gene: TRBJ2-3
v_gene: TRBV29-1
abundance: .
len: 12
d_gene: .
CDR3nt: TGCAGCGTTGGTGTGCGGGGTGGAACCCAGTATTTT
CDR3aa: CSVGVRGGTQYF

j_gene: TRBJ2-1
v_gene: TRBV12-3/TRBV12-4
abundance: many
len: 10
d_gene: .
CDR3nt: TGTGCCAGCAGTTACCATGAGCAGTTCTTC
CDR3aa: CASSYHEQFF

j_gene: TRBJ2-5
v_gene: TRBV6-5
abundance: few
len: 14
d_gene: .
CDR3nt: TGTGCCAGCAGTTACGTTGGGGACCAAGAGACCCAGTACTTC
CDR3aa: CASSYVGDQETQYF

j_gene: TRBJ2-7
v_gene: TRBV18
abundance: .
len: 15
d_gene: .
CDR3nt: TGTGCCAGCTCACCGCGGTTGGGCACCATCTACGAGCAGTACTTC
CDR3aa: CASSPRLGTIYEQYF

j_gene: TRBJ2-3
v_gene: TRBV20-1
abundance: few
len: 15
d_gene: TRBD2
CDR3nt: TGCAGTGCTAGGGCCCTAGCGGGGGACACAGATACGCAGTATTTT
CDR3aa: CSARALAGDTDTQYF

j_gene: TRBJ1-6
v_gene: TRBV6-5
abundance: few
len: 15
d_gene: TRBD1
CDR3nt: TGTGCCAGCAGTTACCGGGACAGGGGGAATTCACCCCTCCACTTT
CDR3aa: CASSYRDRGNSPLHF

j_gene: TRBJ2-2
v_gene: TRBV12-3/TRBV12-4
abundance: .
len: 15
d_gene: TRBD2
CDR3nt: TGTGCCAGCAGTTCGCGGGGGAAGAGGGCCGGGGAGCTGTTTTTT
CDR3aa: CASSSRGKRAGELFF

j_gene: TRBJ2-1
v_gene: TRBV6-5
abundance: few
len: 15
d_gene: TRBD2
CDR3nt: TGTGCCAGCAGTTCGCGCGGCGGGAGGAAACATGAGCAGTTCTTC
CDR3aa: CASSSRGGRKHEQFF

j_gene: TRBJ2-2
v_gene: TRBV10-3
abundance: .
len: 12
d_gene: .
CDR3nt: TGTGCCATCAGTAAAGACACCGGGGAGCTGTTTTTT
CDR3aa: CAISKDTGELFF

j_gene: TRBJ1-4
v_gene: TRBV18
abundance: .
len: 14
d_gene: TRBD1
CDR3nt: TGTGCCAGCTCAAGACAGGGGTCTAATGAAAAACTGTTTTTT
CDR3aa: CASSRQGSNEKLFF

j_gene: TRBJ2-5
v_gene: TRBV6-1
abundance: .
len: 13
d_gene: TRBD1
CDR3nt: TGTGCCAGCAGTGAAAGGACAGGAGAGACCCAGTACTTC
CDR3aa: CASSERTGETQYF

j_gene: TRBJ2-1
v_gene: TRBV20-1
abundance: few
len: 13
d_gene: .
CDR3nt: TGCAGTGCTAGAGATCTCGGGAAGAATGAGCAGTTCTTC
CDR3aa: CSARDLGKNEQFF

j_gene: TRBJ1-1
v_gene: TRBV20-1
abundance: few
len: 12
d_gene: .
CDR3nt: TGCAGGGGAGAGGGACCGAACACTGAAGCTTTCTTT
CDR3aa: CRGEGPNTEAFF

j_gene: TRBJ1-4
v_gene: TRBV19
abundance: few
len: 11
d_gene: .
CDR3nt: TGTGCCAGTAGTTGGGAAGAAAAACTGTTTTTT
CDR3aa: CASSWEEKLFF

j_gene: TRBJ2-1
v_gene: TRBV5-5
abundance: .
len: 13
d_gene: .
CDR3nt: TGTGCCAGCAGCTTCCCAATCAGGGATGAGCAGTTCTTC
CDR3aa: CASSFPIRDEQFF

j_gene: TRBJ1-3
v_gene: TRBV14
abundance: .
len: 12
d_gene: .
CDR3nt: TGTGCCAGCAGCCAAGCTCGAAACACCATATATTTT
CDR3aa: CASSQARNTIYF

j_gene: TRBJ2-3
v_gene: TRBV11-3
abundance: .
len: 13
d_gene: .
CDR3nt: TGTGCCAGCAGCTCGACTAGGTCGCATACGCAGTATTTT
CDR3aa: CASSSTRSHTQYF

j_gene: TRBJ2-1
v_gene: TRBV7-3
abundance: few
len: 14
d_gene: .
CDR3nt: TGTGCCAGCAGCTTAACCTTTTCCTACAATGAGCAGTTCTTC
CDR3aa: CASSLTFSYNEQFF

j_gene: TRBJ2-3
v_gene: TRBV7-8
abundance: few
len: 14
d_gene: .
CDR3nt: TGTGCCAGCAGCTTTGTCGGACCCTCCGATACGCAGTATTTT
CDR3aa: CASSFVGPSDTQYF

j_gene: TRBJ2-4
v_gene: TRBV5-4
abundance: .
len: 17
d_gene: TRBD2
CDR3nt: TGTGCCAGCAGCACCGCGGGGGGGACACGGGCCAAAAACATTCAGTACTTC
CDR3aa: CASSTAGGTRAKNIQYF

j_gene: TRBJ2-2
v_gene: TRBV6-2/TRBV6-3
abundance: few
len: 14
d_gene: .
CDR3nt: TGTGCCAGCAGGAGGGTAAGACTCTCCGGGGAGCTGTTTTTT
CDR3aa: CASRRVRLSGELFF

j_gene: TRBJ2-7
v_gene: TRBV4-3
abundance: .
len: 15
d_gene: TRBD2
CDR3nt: TGCGCCAGCAGCCAAGATGGGGGACTATTATACGAGCAGTACTTC
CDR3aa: CASSQDGGLLYEQYF

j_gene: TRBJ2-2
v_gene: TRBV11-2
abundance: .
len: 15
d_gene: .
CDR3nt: TGTGCCAGCAGCTGGGGGCGGGGTTACACCGGGGAGCTGTTTTTT
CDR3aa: CASSWGRGYTGELFF

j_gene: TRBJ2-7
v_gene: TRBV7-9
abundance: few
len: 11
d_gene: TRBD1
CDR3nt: TGTGCCAGCAGCTGGGGACAGGGTGAACTCTTC
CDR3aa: CASSWGQGELF

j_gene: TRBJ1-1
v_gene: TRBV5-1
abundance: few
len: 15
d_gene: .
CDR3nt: TGCGCCAGCAGCTTGGCCTCCGGCCTGAACACTGAAGCTTTCTTT
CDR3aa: CASSLASGLNTEAFF

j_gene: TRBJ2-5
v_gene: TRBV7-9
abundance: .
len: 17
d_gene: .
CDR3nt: TGTGCCAGCAGCTTATTCCCCCAGCGGAGAGACAAGAGACCCCAGTACTTC
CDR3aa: CASSLFPQRRDKRPQYF

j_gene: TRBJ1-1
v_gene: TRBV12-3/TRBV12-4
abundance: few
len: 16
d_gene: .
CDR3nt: TGTGCCAGCAGTTCTCATTTCGGCGGGGGCCGTACTGAAGCTTTCTTT
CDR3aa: CASSSHFGGGRTEAFF

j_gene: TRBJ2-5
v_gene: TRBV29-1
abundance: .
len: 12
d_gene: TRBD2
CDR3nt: TGCAGCGTTACTAGCGGGCCGGAGACCCAGTACTTC
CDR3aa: CSVTSGPETQYF

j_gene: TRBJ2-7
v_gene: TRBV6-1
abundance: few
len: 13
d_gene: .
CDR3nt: TGTGCCAGCAGCTTTCGGGAAACCTACGAGCAGTACTTC
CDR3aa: CASSFRETYEQYF

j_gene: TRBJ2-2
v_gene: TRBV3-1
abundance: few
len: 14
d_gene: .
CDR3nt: TGTGCCAGCAGCCGCCGGGGCGACACCGGGGAGCTGTTTTTT
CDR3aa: CASSRRGDTGELFF

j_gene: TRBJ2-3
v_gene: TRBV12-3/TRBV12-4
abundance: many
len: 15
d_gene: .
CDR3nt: TGTGCCAGCAGTTCCGGGAGTGGAGGCACAGATACGCAGTATTTT
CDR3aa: CASSSGSGGTDTQYF

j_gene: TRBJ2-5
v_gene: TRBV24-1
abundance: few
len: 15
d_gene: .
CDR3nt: TGTGCCACCAGTGATTTGCTCACAGGGATCGGGACCCAGTACTTC
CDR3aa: CATSDLLTGIGTQYF

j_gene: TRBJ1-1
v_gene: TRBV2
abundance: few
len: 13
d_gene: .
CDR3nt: TGTGCCAGCAGTGGGGGAGAGAACACTGAAGCTTTCTTT
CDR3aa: CASSGGENTEAFF